A selection of T cell receptor beta chains follows, all from one sample in a study of PD-L1 blockade in urothelial cancer. Produced via immunoSEQ multiplex PCR; TCRdb's table is partial and in-frame only. The data show around 110,000 clones, roughly 89% seen once. Specimen: PBMCs, collected around atezolizumab (anti-PD-L1) treatment. Source of these receptors: a man aged 55 to 69 with urothelial cancer. Each CDR3 is given with its conserved first and last residue. A D gene is named only where the DNA matches it firmly. The size of a clone is reported for some rows only, either as once, few or many, or as a class for expanded clones.

>TRBV11-3|13|TRBJ1-1|.|few
CATGQHMNTEAFF
TGTGCCACCGGACAGCACATGAACACTGAAGCTTTCTTT
>TRBV7-8|18|TRBJ2-6|TRBD1|.
CASSLLPTGPSGANVLTF
TGTGCCAGCAGCTTATTACCGACAGGGCCCTCTGGGGCCAACGTCCTGACTTTC
>TRBV5-6|14|TRBJ2-1|TRBD2|once
CASSPGLADNEQFF
TGTGCCAGCAGCCCGGGACTAGCGGACAATGAGCAGTTCTTC
>TRBV30|15|TRBJ2-3|TRBD1|.
CAWHSGGWGTDTQYF
TGTGCCTGGCACTCAGGGGGTTGGGGAACAGATACGCAGTATTTT
>TRBV7-9|15|TRBJ2-7|.|.
CASSLLSGALNQQYF
TGTGCCAGCAGCTTATTGTCAGGGGCATTGAATCAGCAGTACTTC
>TRBV5-8|19|TRBJ2-1|TRBD2|.
CASSSGTSGRGSAEDEQFF
TGTGCCAGCAGCTCCGGGACTAGCGGGAGAGGGTCGGCCGAGGATGAGCAGTTCTTC
>TRBV7-3|13|TRBJ2-5|.|.
CASSDGITGDQYF
TGTGCCAGCAGCGACGGGATCACGGGAGATCAGTACTTC
>TRBV7-2|13|TRBJ1-2|TRBD1|.
CASSFDRVDGYTF
TGTGCCAGCAGTTTTGACAGGGTAGATGGCTACACCTTC
>TRBV6-5|13|TRBJ2-3|.|.
CASGRGIADTQYF
TGTGCCAGCGGAAGGGGGATAGCAGATACGCAGTATTTT
>TRBV4-3|14|TRBJ2-4|TRBD2|.
CASSERGGVNIQYF
TGCGCCAGCAGCGAGCGGGGGGGGGTAAACATTCAGTACTTC
>TRBV14|14|TRBJ2-1|.|.
CASSQERRSNEQFF
TGTGCCAGCAGCCAAGAGAGGAGGAGCAATGAGCAGTTCTTC
>TRBV4-1|14|TRBJ1-2|.|few
CASSPTKESYGYTF
TGCGCCAGCAGCCCTACTAAAGAAAGCTATGGCTACACCTTC
>TRBV27|16|TRBJ2-3|.|.
CASSQRRLPRTDTQYF
TGTGCCAGCAGTCAACGTCGACTACCCCGCACAGATACGCAGTATTTT
>TRBV5-1|14|TRBJ1-1|TRBD1|.
CASRWTGLNTEAFF
TGCGCCAGCAGATGGACAGGGTTGAACACTGAAGCTTTCTTT
>TRBV29-1|13|TRBJ2-5|.|.
CSVGSSAGETQYF
TGCAGCGTTGGAAGCAGTGCGGGAGAGACCCAGTACTTC
>TRBV5-1|14|TRBJ1-1|TRBD1|.
CASSFGTANTEAFF
TGCGCCAGCAGCTTCGGGACAGCGAACACTGAAGCTTTCTTT
>TRBV7-8|15|TRBJ2-7|TRBD2|.
CASSLGTSGAGEQYF
TGTGCCAGCAGCCTCGGGACTAGCGGGGCGGGGGAGCAGTACTTC
>TRBV5-6|12|TRBJ1-2|.|once
CASSFDSGGYTF
TGTGCCAGCAGCTTCGACAGTGGAGGCTACACCTTC
>TRBV2|12|TRBJ2-1|.|once
CASLPRAGGGFF
TGTGCCAGCCTACCGAGGGCAGGGGGAGGGTTCTTC
>TRBV5-4|15|TRBJ2-7|.|.
CASSPSGGVGITQYF
TGTGCCAGCAGCCCCTCGGGCGGGGTGGGGATTACGCAGTACTTC
>TRBV28|15|TRBJ1-4|.|.
CASSLLGEGSEKLFF
TGTGCCAGCAGTTTATTGGGAGAGGGTAGTGAAAAACTGTTTTTT
>TRBV19|13|TRBJ2-3|.|.
CASSSDRLGTQYF
TGTGCCAGTAGTTCAGACAGGCTGGGGACGCAGTATTTT
>TRBV10-3|12|TRBJ2-7|TRBD1|.
CAIAGTGEEQYF
TGTGCCATCGCCGGGACAGGAGAGGAGCAGTACTTC
>TRBV19|16|TRBJ1-1|TRBD1|.
CASSPWTGRGNTEAFF
TGTGCCAGTAGCCCTTGGACAGGGAGGGGTAACACTGAAGCTTTCTTT
>TRBV6-6|15|TRBJ2-3|TRBD2|.
CASSPSGGVGDTQYF
TGTGCCAGCAGTCCTAGCGGGGGGGTGGGAGATACGCAGTATTTT
>TRBV6-1|15|TRBJ2-7|.|.
CASREETANSYEQYF
TGTGCCAGCAGGGAAGAGACAGCAAACTCCTACGAGCAGTACTTC
>TRBV5-1|15|TRBJ1-1|.|.
CASSWGRVVGTEAFF
TGCGCCAGCAGCTGGGGCCGGGTGGTTGGGACTGAAGCTTTCTTT
>TRBV14|15|TRBJ2-2|TRBD2|.
CASSPGLPRDGELFF
TGTGCCAGCAGCCCGGGACTACCTAGGGACGGGGAGCTGTTTTTT
>TRBV29-1|12|TRBJ1-1|TRBD1|.
CSVAGTAFEAFF
TGCAGCGTGGCCGGGACAGCCTTTGAAGCTTTCTTT
>TRBV4-3|13|TRBJ2-1|.|.
CASSQDFDGGQFF
TGCGCCAGCAGCCAAGATTTCGACGGAGGGCAGTTCTTC
>TRBV7-8|16|TRBJ1-2|.|.
CASSLALGAELYGYTF
TGTGCCAGCAGCTTAGCTTTGGGAGCGGAGCTCTATGGCTACACCTTC
>TRBV27|13|TRBJ1-2|.|.
CASRDSLSRGYTF
TGTGCCAGCAGGGACAGCCTATCGAGGGGCTACACCTTC
>TRBV4-1|14|TRBJ1-4|.|.
CASSQDPGTGKLFF
TGCGCCAGCAGCCAAGACCCAGGAACGGGGAAACTGTTTTTT
>TRBV9|15|TRBJ2-1|TRBD2|once
CASSVLSGGPNEQFF
TGTGCCAGCAGCGTGTTATCGGGAGGGCCGAATGAGCAGTTCTTC
>TRBV19|14|TRBJ1-3|TRBD1|.
CASRAGQPGNTIYF
TGTGCCAGTAGGGCGGGACAGCCGGGAAACACCATATATTTT
>TRBV7-3|13|TRBJ2-3|.|.
CASSPNAGDTQYF
TGTGCCAGCAGCCCTAACGCCGGAGATACGCAGTATTTT
>TRBV19|14|TRBJ2-5|TRBD1|.
CASSMGQGGETQYF
TGTGCCAGTAGTATGGGACAGGGGGGAGAGACCCAGTACTTC
>TRBV2|16|TRBJ1-5|TRBD1|.
CASSGGGQGGNQPQHF
TGTGCCAGCAGTGGAGGGGGACAGGGCGGCAATCAGCCCCAGCATTTT
>TRBV30|13|TRBJ2-3|.|.
CAWIWGHTDTQYF
TGTGCCTGGATTTGGGGGCACACAGATACGCAGTATTTT
>TRBV5-1|16|TRBJ2-7|.|.
CASSEDPPGLRYEQYF
TGCGCCAGCAGCGAAGACCCCCCAGGGCTCCGCTACGAGCAGTACTTC
>TRBV27|15|TRBJ2-2|TRBD2|few
CASSLGLVLPGELFF
TGTGCCAGCAGTCTGGGACTAGTTCTCCCCGGGGAGCTGTTTTTT
>TRBV11-2|15|TRBJ2-1|.|.
CASSLDGGPTNEQFF
TGTGCCAGCAGCTTAGACGGGGGGCCTACCAATGAGCAGTTCTTC
>TRBV30|13|TRBJ1-1|TRBD1|.
CAWTSGDRRAAFF
TGTGCCTGGACCTCCGGGGACAGGCGGGCCGCTTTCTTT
>TRBV15|15|TRBJ2-1|TRBD2|.
CATSMGTSVNNEQFF
TGTGCCACCAGCATGGGGACTAGCGTAAACAATGAGCAGTTCTTC
>TRBV7-9|13|TRBJ2-7|.|.
CASSLAESYEQYF
TGTGCCAGCAGCTTAGCGGAGTCCTACGAGCAGTACTTC
>TRBV30|15|TRBJ2-1|.|.
CAWSVRGTIYNEQFF
TGTGCCTGGAGTGTACGCGGGACGATCTACAATGAGCAGTTCTTC
>TRBV7-9|15|TRBJ1-2|TRBD1|few
CASSFGQGINYGYTF
TGTGCCAGCAGCTTCGGACAGGGGATCAACTATGGCTACACCTTC
>TRBV7-2|15|TRBJ1-4|.|.
CASTPGGSNNEKLFF
TGTGCCAGCACCCCGGGGGGCAGCAATAATGAAAAACTGTTTTTT